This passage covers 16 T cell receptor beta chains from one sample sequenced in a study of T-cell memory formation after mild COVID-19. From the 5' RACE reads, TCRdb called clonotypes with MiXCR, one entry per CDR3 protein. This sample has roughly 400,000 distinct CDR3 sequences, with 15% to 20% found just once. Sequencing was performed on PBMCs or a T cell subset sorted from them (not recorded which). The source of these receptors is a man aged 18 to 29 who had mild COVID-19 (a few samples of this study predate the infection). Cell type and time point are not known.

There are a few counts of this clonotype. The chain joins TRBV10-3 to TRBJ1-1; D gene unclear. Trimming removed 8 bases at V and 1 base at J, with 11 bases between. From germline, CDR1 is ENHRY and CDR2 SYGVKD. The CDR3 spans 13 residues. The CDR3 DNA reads TGTGCCATCTCCAGGACGGCGAACACTGAAGCTTTCTTT. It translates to CAISRTANTEAFF.

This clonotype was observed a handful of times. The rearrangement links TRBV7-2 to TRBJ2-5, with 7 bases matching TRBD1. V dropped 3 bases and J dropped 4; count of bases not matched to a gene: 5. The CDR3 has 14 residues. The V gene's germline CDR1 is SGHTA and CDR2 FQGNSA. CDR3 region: CASSFKGARETQYF. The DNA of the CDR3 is TGTGCCAGCAGCTTTAAGGGGGCCCGAGAGACCCAGTACTTC.

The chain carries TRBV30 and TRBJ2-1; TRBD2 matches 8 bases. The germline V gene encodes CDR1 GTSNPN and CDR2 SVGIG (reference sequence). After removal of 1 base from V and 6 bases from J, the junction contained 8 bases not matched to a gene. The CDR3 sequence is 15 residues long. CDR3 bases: TGTGCCTGGAGTGGGAGCGGGGGCCCCCTCAATGAGCAGTTCTTC. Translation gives CAWSGSGGPLNEQFF.

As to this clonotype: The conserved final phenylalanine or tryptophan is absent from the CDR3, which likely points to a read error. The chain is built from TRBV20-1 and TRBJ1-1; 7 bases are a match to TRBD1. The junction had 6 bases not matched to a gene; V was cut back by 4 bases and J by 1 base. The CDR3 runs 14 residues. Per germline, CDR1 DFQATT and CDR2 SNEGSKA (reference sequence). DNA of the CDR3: TGCAGTGCTACTACAGGGGTTGGGAACACTGAAGCTTTCTAT. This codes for CSATTGVGNTEAFY.

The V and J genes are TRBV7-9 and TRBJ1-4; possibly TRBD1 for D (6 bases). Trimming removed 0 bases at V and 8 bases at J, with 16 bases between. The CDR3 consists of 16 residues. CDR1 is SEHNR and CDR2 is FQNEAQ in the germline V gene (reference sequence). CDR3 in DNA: TGTGCCAGCAGCTTAGCGAGTCGGGGGCCGGTGGAAAAACTGTTTTTT. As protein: CASSLASRGPVEKLFF.

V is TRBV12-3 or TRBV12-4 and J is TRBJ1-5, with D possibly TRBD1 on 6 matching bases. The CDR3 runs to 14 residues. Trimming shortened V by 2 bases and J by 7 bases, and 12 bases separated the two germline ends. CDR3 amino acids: CASSLRVGAQPQHF. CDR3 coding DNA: TGTGCCAGCAGTTTAAGAGTGGGGGCCCAGCCCCAGCATTTT.

CDR3 sequence (DNA): TGTGCCAGCAGTGACACTAGGACAGGGGGCAATGAAAAACTGTTTTTT. It codes for CASSDTRTGGNEKLFF. The chain uses TRBV25-1 and TRBJ1-4, with TRBD1 matching over 11 bases. The CDR3 consists of 16 residues. The germline gives CDR1 MGHDK, CDR2 SYGVNS. The junction had 5 bases not matched to a gene; V was cut back by 3 bases and J by 5 bases.

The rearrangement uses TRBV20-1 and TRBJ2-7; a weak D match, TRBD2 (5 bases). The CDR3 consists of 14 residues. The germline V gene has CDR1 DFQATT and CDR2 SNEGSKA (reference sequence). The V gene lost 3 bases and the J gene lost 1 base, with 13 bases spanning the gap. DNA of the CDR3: TGCAGTGCTAGTTCGCGGGCCGCTTCCTACGAGCAGTACGTC. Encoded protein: CSASSRAASYEQYV.

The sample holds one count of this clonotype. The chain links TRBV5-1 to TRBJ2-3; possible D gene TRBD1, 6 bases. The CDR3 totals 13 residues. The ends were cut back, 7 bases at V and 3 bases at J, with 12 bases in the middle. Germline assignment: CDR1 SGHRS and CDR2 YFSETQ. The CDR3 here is CASGGRETDTQYF. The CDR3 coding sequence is TGCGCCAGCGGGGGCAGGGAGACAGATACGCAGTATTTT.

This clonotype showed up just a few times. The CDR3 nucleotides read TGTGCCAGCAGCTCCTCCCGGGGGGATCCCTCCTACGAGCAGTACTTC. This encodes CASSSSRGDPSYEQYF. V and J are TRBV7-9 and TRBJ2-7, with TRBD2 matching 7 bases. V lost 4 bases and J lost 0; bases outside the gene matches: 9. CDR1 is SEHNR and CDR2 is FQNEAQ in the germline V gene (reference sequence). There are 16 residues in the CDR3.

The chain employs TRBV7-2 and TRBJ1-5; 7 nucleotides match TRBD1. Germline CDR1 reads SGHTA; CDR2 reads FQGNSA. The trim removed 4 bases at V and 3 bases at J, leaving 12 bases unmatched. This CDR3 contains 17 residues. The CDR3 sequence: CASSSPLTTGSNQPQHF. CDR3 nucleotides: TGTGCCAGCAGCTCGCCGCTGACGACAGGGTCCAATCAGCCCCAGCATTTT.

The CDR3 DNA is TGCGCCAGCAGCCATGGGACTATGGGGGCTAACTATGGCTACACCTTC. It is translated as CASSHGTMGANYGYTF. The rearrangement links TRBV5-1 to TRBJ1-2, with D possibly being TRBD1 (5 bases). From germline, CDR1 is SGHRS and CDR2 YFSETQ. CDR3 size: 16 residues. Between the trimmed V and J ends, which lost 4 bases and 0 bases, there was a span of 16 bases.

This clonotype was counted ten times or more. CDR3 DNA sequence: TGTGCCAGCAGCCCCAGCGGAAATCAGCCCCAGCATTTT. As protein: CASSPSGNQPQHF. The chain couples TRBV7-3 to TRBJ1-5; no definite D call. V was cut by 5 bases and J by 4 bases, with 9 bases left in between. The germline V gene encodes CDR1 SGHTA and CDR2 FQGTGA. This CDR3 is built from 13 residues.

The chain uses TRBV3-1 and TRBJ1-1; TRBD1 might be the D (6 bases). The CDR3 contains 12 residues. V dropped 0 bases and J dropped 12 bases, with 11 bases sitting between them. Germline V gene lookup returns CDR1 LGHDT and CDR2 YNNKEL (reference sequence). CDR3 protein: CASSQERGAPFF. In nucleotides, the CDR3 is TGTGCCAGCAGCCAAGAGCGGGGGGCTCCTTTCTTT.

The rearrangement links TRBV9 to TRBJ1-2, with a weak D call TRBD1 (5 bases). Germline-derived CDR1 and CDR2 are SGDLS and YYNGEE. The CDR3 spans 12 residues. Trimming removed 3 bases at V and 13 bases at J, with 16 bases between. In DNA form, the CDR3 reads TGTGCCAGCAGCGCGGAATGGGGGAGGCCCACCTTC. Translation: CASSAEWGRPTF.

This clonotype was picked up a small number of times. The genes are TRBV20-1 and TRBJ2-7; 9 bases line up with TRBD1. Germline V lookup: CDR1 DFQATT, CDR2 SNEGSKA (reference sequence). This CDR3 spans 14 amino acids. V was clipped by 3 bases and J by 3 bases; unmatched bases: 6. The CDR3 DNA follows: TGCAGTGCTAGGGACCACAGGGGGCACTACGAGCAGTACTTC. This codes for CSARDHRGHYEQYF.